This T cell receptor beta chain was found in a study of T cells in localized non-small cell lung cancer. Clones were read by immunoSEQ multiplex PCR, and TCRdb kept only the in-frame ones, dropping some. The sample consists of 25,000 to 30,000 clones, about 90% of them appearing once. Unmatched junction bases numbered 4, after V lost 4 bases and J lost 7 bases. The CDR3 covers 13 residues. Germline-derived CDR1 and CDR2 are SGHDT and YYEEEE. Material: peripheral blood mononuclear cells, obtained before any cancer treatment. The gene calls are TRBV5-6 and TRBJ1-1, with 10 bases that match TRBD1. This clonotype originated in a woman between 35 and 70 years old with stage III lung adenocarcinoma. The CDR3 DNA reads as TGTGCCAGCAGCATGGACAGGGGGGATGAAGCTTTCTTT. It codes for CASSMDRGDEAFF.